Each of the 10 T cell receptor beta chains below was sequenced from the same sample in a study of cytomegalovirus exposure and HLA in healthy donors. Primers included in the PCR were 60 Vbeta and 13 Jbeta primers. This table comes from immunoSEQ multiplex PCR, and its TCRdb copy is limited to in-frame clones, with some not included. In the table there are roughly 180,000 clones, 84% of which are singletons. The source material was PBMCs. These receptors were collected from a girl aged 10 to 17 in good health and CMV-seropositive.

The chain joins TRBV10-3 to TRBJ1-5; 10 bases align to TRBD1. Losses at the gene ends were 2 bases for V and 7 bases for J; bases not matched to a gene: 5. This CDR3 contains 15 residues. CDR1 is ENHRY and CDR2 is SYGVKD in the germline V gene. CDR3 bases: TGTGCCATCAGTGAGGGACAGGGGGTAGGACAGCCCCAGCATTTT. Protein sequence: CAISEGQGVGQPQHF.

The chain employs TRBV15 and TRBJ1-4; TRBD1 might be the D (5 bases). Per the germline V gene, CDR1 is LNHNV and CDR2 is YYDKDF (reference sequence). The CDR3 contains 16 residues. Trimming cost V 0 bases and J 4 bases, with 12 bases left between them. The CDR3 nucleotides read TGTGCCACCAGCAGAGATCCCAGGGCCTTTAATGAAAAACTGTTTTTT. Translating gives CATSRDPRAFNEKLFF.

In DNA, the CDR3 is TGTGCCAGTGGGGGACAGGGTTATGAAAAACTGTTTTTT. Its protein product is CASGGQGYEKLFF. J is TRBJ1-4 and V is TRBV19, with 9 bases matching TRBD1. The junction had 4 bases not matched to a gene; V was cut back by 8 bases and J by 6 bases. The CDR3 is 13 amino acids. Germline-derived CDR1 and CDR2 are LNHDA and SQIVND (reference sequence).

This chain uses TRBV5-4 with TRBJ1-6, with TRBD1 matching 9 bases. After removal of 4 bases from V and 7 bases from J, the junction contained 6 bases not matched to a gene. Germline V lookup: CDR1 SGHNT, CDR2 YYREEE (reference sequence). This CDR3 has 15 residues. The CDR3 here is CASSVPGTGNSPLHF. The CDR3 coding sequence is TGTGCCAGCAGCGTCCCCGGGACAGGGAATTCACCCCTCCACTTT.

The rearrangement links TRBV7-6 to TRBJ1-2, with unresolved D. The germline gives CDR1 SGHVS, CDR2 FNYEAQ. The V end was cut by 5 bases, the J end by 3 bases, with 10 bases between. The CDR3 length is 13 residues. Here the CDR3 reads CASSPDNYYGYTF. The DNA for the CDR3 is TGTGCCAGCAGCCCAGACAACTACTATGGCTACACCTTC. The variable domain in full, with the rest retrieved from reference TRBV7-6 and TRBJ1-2, is GAGVSQSPRYKVTKRGQDVALRCDPISGHVSLYWYRQALGQGPEFLTYFNYEAQQDKSGLPNDRFSAERPEGSISTLTIQRTEQRDSAMYRCASSPDNYYGYTFGSGTRLTVV.

The chain carries TRBV29-1 and TRBJ1-4, with D maybe TRBD1 (5 bases). The germline V gene encodes CDR1 SQVTM and CDR2 ANQGSEA. This CDR3 has 14 residues. V was pared by 4 bases and J by 2 bases, with 11 bases between. Written as DNA, the CDR3 is TGCAGCGTTGGGGGGGTATTTACTAATGAAAAACTGTTTTTT. Translated, it gives CSVGGVFTNEKLFF.

The chain uses TRBV11-3 and TRBJ1-1; possibly TRBD1 for D (5 bases). Germline V lookup: CDR1 SGHNT, CDR2 YENEEA. V lost 5 bases and J lost 6, with 13 bases in between. The CDR3 contains 13 residues. DNA of the CDR3: TGTGCCAGCAGCCAGGGCGCGGTCCCTGAAGCTTTCTTT. Translating it yields CASSQGAVPEAFF. The entire variable domain, with the rest obtained from reference TRBV11-3 and TRBJ1-1, is as follows: EAGVVQSPRYKIIEKKQPVAFWCNPISGHNTLYWYLQNLGQGPELLIRYENEEAVDDSQLPKDRFSAERLKGVDSTLKIQPAELGDSAVYLCASSQGAVPEAFFGQGTRLTVV.

The rearrangement joins TRBV2 to TRBJ2-3; 8 bases agree with TRBD2. The CDR3 totals 16 residues. Germline V gives CDR1 SNHLY, CDR2 FYNNEI. J lost 1 base, V lost 4 bases, and 7 bases had no gene match. The CDR3 DNA reads as TGTGCCAGCAGTGGTTCGCTAGCGGGTCGCACAGATACGCAGTATTTT. Translating gives CASSGSLAGRTDTQYF. The whole variable domain, filled in from reference TRBV2 and TRBJ2-3, reads EPEVTQTPSHQVTQMGQEVILRCVPISNHLYFYWYRQILGQKVEFLVSFYNNEISEKSEIFDDQFSVERPDGSNFTLKIRSTKLEDSAMYFCASSGSLAGRTDTQYFGPGTRLTVL.

J is TRBJ1-1 and V is TRBV13; a possible D gene is TRBD1 (5 bases). V dropped 6 bases and J dropped 1 base, with 18 bases sitting between them. From germline, CDR1 is PRHDT and CDR2 FYEKMQ (reference sequence). The CDR3 is 16 amino acids. The CDR3 loop is CASSLGGGRKNTEAFF. The CDR3 coding sequence is TGTGCCAGCAGTTTGGGGGGGGGACGGAAGAACACTGAAGCTTTCTTT.

This clone turned up a few times. The chain recombines TRBV27 with TRBJ2-6; D is perhaps TRBD2 (5 bases). The CDR3 consists of 16 residues. Germline loops: CDR1 MNHEY, CDR2 SMNVEV (reference sequence). V lost 7 bases, J lost 0 bases, and 13 bases lay in between. The CDR3 nucleotides read TGTGCCAGCACAGCCTTAGCGTACTCTGGGGCCAACGTCCTGACTTTC. Amino acids: CASTALAYSGANVLTF.